This T cell receptor beta chain originates from a study of T cells in Graves' hyperthyroidism and ophthalmopathy. General study points: A model using 13 V-J features told ophthalmopathy apart from stable hyperthyroidism.

This clonotype was observed at least ten times. Its antigen is not identified. CDR3 length equals 14 residues. V was pared by 4 bases and J by 4 bases, with 11 bases between. The study included ophthalmopathy patients with Clinical Activity Score at least 3, NOSPECS grade at least 4 and duration under 3 months. The CDR3 regions of TCR beta were amplified from RNA transcripts. The HTBI primer set drove a first-round RT-PCR of the TCR CDR3. TCRdb re-analysed the multiplex PCR reads in MiXCR, keeping a single row per CDR3 protein. The sample holds hundreds of thousands of distinct CDR3 sequences; 20% are singletons and the top ten take roughly 47%.

This clonotype originated in a man in his forties with Graves' ophthalmopathy. Material for sequencing was blood. This rearrangement joins TRBV12-3 or TRBV12-4 to TRBJ2-1; D could derive from TRBD1 or TRBD2 (5 bases each). CDR3 loop: CASSSAGRYNEQFF. The CDR3 coding sequence is TGTGCCAGCAGTTCCGCAGGGAGATACAATGAGCAGTTCTTC.